This is a list of T cell receptor beta chains from one sample in a study of molecular identifiers for immune sequencing clone quantification. TCRdb passed the PCR reads through MiXCR, listing each CDR3 protein once. The sample lists 50,000 or so distinct CDR3 sequences, less than 25% occurring once. The sequenced sample consisted of naive CD8+ T cells from blood, with Jurkat cell RNA spiked in. All receptors derive from a human donor in good health. Some libraries in this study had Jurkat cell RNA spiked in. CDR3s include the opening cysteine and the closing phenylalanine or tryptophan. The D gene is left open where the match is weak. Size values are once, few and many counts, or a class for expanded clones, and some rows have none.

TRBV5-3	.	TRBJ1-6	.	TGTGCCAGCAGCTTGGGGTTACAGGCGACAAATTCACCCCTCCACTTT	CASSLGLQATNSPLHF
TRBV11-2	.	TRBJ2-1	few	TGTGCCAGCAGCCCCCCCGACTACAATGAGCAGTTCTTC	CASSPPDYNEQFF
TRBV6-5	TRBD2	TRBJ2-1	few	TGTGCCAGCAGTTACTCTTTTGCGGGAGATGAGCAGTTCTTC	CASSYSFAGDEQFF
TRBV6-4	TRBD1	TRBJ1-5	many	TGTGCCAGCAGCTCGGGACAGACTTATAGCAATCAGCCCCAGCATTTT	CASSSGQTYSNQPQHF
TRBV7-9	.	TRBJ2-7	many	TGTGCCAGCAGCTCCACGACTGGCCCTAACGAGCAGTACTTC	CASSSTTGPNEQYF
TRBV3-1	TRBD2	TRBJ2-2	many	TGTGCCAGCAGCCACTTGGGACTAGAACCCGGGGAGCTGTTTTTT	CASSHLGLEPGELFF
TRBV20-1	.	TRBJ2-7	few	TGCAGTGCTAGACCCCCTCCCAGCGGCAGGTTGGGGGAGCAGTACTTC	CSARPPPSGRLGEQYF
TRBV4-1	TRBD1	TRBJ2-7	few	TGCGCCAGCAGCCAGGCCGGGACAGGGGACTACGAGCAGTACTTC	CASSQAGTGDYEQYF
TRBV19	TRBD1	TRBJ2-7	.	TGTGCCAGTAGTATGACAGGGGGAGAGCAGTACTTC	CASSMTGGEQYF
TRBV6-2/TRBV6-3	TRBD2	TRBJ2-3	many	TGTGCCAGCAGGGGACTGGTAGCGGGAAGCACAGATACGCAGTATTTT	CASRGLVAGSTDTQYF
TRBV10-3	TRBD1	TRBJ1-5	many	TGTGCCATCAGTGAGTGGTCGACAGGGACTGGTCAGCCCCAGCATTTT	CAISEWSTGTGQPQHF
TRBV21-1	.	TRBJ2-3	many	TGTGCCAGCAAACGCGGGACAGGGGGCGTTGATACGCAGTATTTT	CASKRGTGGVDTQYF
TRBV4-1	.	TRBJ2-5	.	TGCGCCAGCAGCCAAGATATCCTACAAGAGACCCAGTACTTC	CASSQDILQETQYF
TRBV14	.	TRBJ2-5	.	TGTGCCAGCAGCCAAGATTCGAGCGATGAGGGGGAGTCCCAGTACTTC	CASSQDSSDEGESQYF
TRBV28	.	TRBJ1-1	many	TGTGCCAGCAGTTCGACAGGCATGAACACTGAAGCTTTCTTT	CASSSTGMNTEAFF
TRBV20-1	.	TRBJ1-2	many	TGCAGTGCTGAACCGGGACGTCCGGCCGGTAACTATGGCTACACCTTC	CSAEPGRPAGNYGYTF
TRBV20-1	.	TRBJ1-4	many	TGCAGTGCCCAACTACGGACCTTAGAAAATGAAAAACTGTTTTTT	CSAQLRTLENEKLFF